This record concerns one TCR beta chain sequence. This specimen comes from a study of blood T cell repertoires in COVID-19. Across the whole study: Sites in the United States, Italy and Spain provided acute and convalescent COVID-19 samples. The analysed material was cDNA or gDNA that came from T cells, B-cell-depleted T cells, or PBMCs.

In the study's own analysis: Estimation of nucleated cell counts was performed using reference gene primer amplification. This table comes from immunoSEQ multiplex PCR, and its TCRdb copy is limited to in-frame clones, with some not included. V, J and clone size derive from that table, while D and trimming were established from the DNA sequence. The sample lists about 120,000 clones; around 79% were seen once. The CDR3 has 14 residues. V shed 5 bases, J shed 3 bases, and the junction held 6 bases outside the gene matches. CDR1 MNHNY and CDR2 SVGAGI come from the germline V gene (reference sequence). This sequence was found in a man over 45 with acute or convalescent COVID-19. The chain employs TRBV6-6 and TRBJ2-7, with TRBD1 matching 8 bases. Sequencing used peripheral blood. The CDR3 bases are TGTGCCAGCAGTGACCGACAGGGGAGCTACGAGCAGTACTTC. It specifies CASSDRQGSYEQYF.